A single sample is the source of the 11 T cell receptor beta chains below, sequenced in a study of blood T cell repertoires in COVID-19. Profiling relied on immunoSEQ multiplex PCR, and the TCRdb table lists in-frame clones only, not all of them. The sample lists 200,000 to 250,000 clones; 70% to 90% were seen once. The sample was PBMCs or T cells enriched from blood (not recorded which). The source is a man aged 35 to 55 who had recovered from COVID-19.

This clone was observed a single time. This rearrangement joins TRBV10-3 to TRBJ1-2, with 7 bases that match TRBD1. The J segment lost 2 bases and the V segment lost 3 bases, leaving 6 bases of the junction unmatched. CDR3 length equals 15 residues. Germline CDR1 reads ENHRY; CDR2 reads SYGVKD. This CDR3 reads CAISDKGQPNYGYTF. Written as DNA, the CDR3 is TGTGCCATCAGTGATAAGGGACAGCCAAACTATGGCTACACCTTC.

This clone was observed a single time. This sequence joins TRBV7-9 and TRBJ2-6; a possible D gene is TRBD1 (5 bases). Deletions cut 5 bases from V and 0 bases from J, with 17 bases between. The CDR3 totals 18 residues. Germline CDR1 SEHNR, CDR2 FQNEAQ (reference sequence). The CDR3 DNA follows: TGTGCCAGCAGCGCCAAGGGGCTAATCTACTCTGGGGCCAACGTCCTGACTTTC. Translated: CASSAKGLIYSGANVLTF.

The V and J genes are TRBV15 and TRBJ2-2; a weak D match, TRBD2 (6 bases). Germline V lookup: CDR1 LNHNV, CDR2 YYDKDF (reference sequence). Trimming shortened V by 5 bases and J by 6 bases, and 10 bases separated the two germline ends. The CDR3 has 13 amino acids. CDR3 region: CATSGGIAGELFF. DNA of the CDR3: TGTGCCACCAGCGGGGGGATCGCCGGGGAGCTGTTTTTT.

The chain recombines TRBV10-3 with TRBJ1-2, with a possible D match to TRBD1 (6 bases). Germline V gene lookup returns CDR1 ENHRY and CDR2 SYGVKD. Deletions cut 5 bases from V and 4 bases from J, with 8 bases between. This CDR3 spans 12 amino acids. CDR3 coding DNA: TGTGCCATCAGTAAGGACAGCTATGGCTACACCTTC. Its protein product is CAISKDSYGYTF.

The V and J genes are TRBV29-1 and TRBJ2-7; TRBD1 aligns across 9 bases. The junction had 4 bases not matched to a gene; V was cut back by 4 bases and J by 3 bases. Per germline, CDR1 SQVTM and CDR2 ANQGSEA. This CDR3 region has 13 residues. This CDR3 reads CSVAGQGRYEQYF. In DNA, the CDR3 is TGCAGCGTTGCGGGACAGGGCCGCTACGAGCAGTACTTC.

The V and J genes are TRBV18 and TRBJ2-1, with 7 bases that match TRBD2. The CDR3 is 15 amino acids. The V gene end was trimmed by 8 bases and the J gene end by 1 base; junction bases not matched to a gene: 8. CDR1 and CDR2 from the germline V gene are KGHSH and LQKENI. The CDR3 loop is CASRFSGQSYNEQFF. The CDR3 nucleotides are TGTGCCAGCAGATTTAGCGGGCAATCCTACAATGAGCAGTTCTTC.

The rearrangement uses TRBV6-5 and TRBJ2-3; D remains ambiguous. The V end was cut by 6 bases, the J end by 6 bases, with 13 bases between. The V gene's germline CDR1 is MNHEY and CDR2 SVGAGI. CDR3 length: 13 residues. The CDR3 loop reads CASRAPMVDTQYF. Here the CDR3 DNA reads TGTGCCAGCAGGGCCCCAATGGTCGATACGCAGTATTTT.

The chain is built from TRBV5-1 and TRBJ2-7; 11 bases line up with TRBD2. In germline, CDR1 is SGHRS, CDR2 YFSETQ. J gave up 4 bases and V 3 bases, and 3 bases lay outside the gene matches. This CDR3 region has 14 residues. The CDR3 loop is CASSSGTSGYEQYF. Here the CDR3 DNA reads TGCGCCAGCAGCTCCGGGACTAGCGGATACGAGCAGTACTTC.

This chain uses TRBV9 with TRBJ2-7; TRBD1 matches at 8 bases. The germline V gene has CDR1 SGDLS and CDR2 YYNGEE. The junction had 5 bases not matched to a gene; V was cut back by 0 bases and J by 0 bases. This CDR3 has 16 residues. The chain's CDR3 is CASSVDGDRSSYEQYF. The CDR3 DNA is TGTGCCAGCAGCGTAGATGGGGACAGGAGCTCCTACGAGCAGTACTTC.

The V call is TRBV11-2, the J call TRBJ2-2, with 7 bases aligning to TRBD1. CDR1 is SGHAT, CDR2 FQNNGV, per germline. V lost 8 bases to trimming and J lost 7 bases; unmatched junction nucleotides: 16. The CDR3 covers 16 residues. The CDR3 coding sequence is TGTGCCAGCGCAAGACAACCCGGGACAGAAGGCGGGGAGCTGTTTTTT. Residues: CASARQPGTEGGELFF.

This clone appeared a few times. The rearrangement joins TRBV11-2 to TRBJ2-7, with unresolved D. Germline CDR1 reads SGHAT; CDR2 reads FQNNGV. Trimming took 1 base from V and 2 from J, leaving 12 bases between them. The CDR3 runs to 15 residues. The DNA of the CDR3 is TGTGCCAGCAGCTTAGTTACGTCAGAGGCCTACGAGCAGTACTTC. Translated, it gives CASSLVTSEAYEQYF.